This T cell receptor beta chain was sequenced during a study of CD8+CD57+ T cells in acquired aplastic anemia. Turning to the study itself: An average of about 3.2 ug of DNA was obtained from sorted CD4+ and CD8+ cells. Study-level findings and limits: Patients and controls shared nearly 30 CD8+ CDR3 sequences, which appeared highly expressed in patients and within their immunodominant clones.

The template for TCR beta VDJ and CDR3 sequence profiling was genomic DNA. Using its own MiXCR run on the reads, TCRdb lists one record per CDR3 protein. The sample carries roughly 50,000 distinct CDR3 sequences, 55% to 75% recorded once. By its share, this clonotype is medium-sized (0.01 to 0.1%). Its antigen remains unidentified. Germline V CDR1 and CDR2: SNHLY, FYNNEI. The V end lost 6 bases, the J end lost 4 bases, and 15 bases lay between the germline ends. This CDR3 contains 15 residues. The sequencing sample was made of sorted CD4+, CD8+, or CD8+CD57+ T cells (not recorded which) from PBMCs. The V and J genes are TRBV2 and TRBJ1-4; possible D gene TRBD1, 6 bases. This receptor was taken from a human donor in good health, serving as a control. CDR3 bases: TGTGCCAGCAGGCCCAGGACAGATTTTAATGAAAAACTGTTTTTT. This gives the protein CASRPRTDFNEKLFF.